This T cell receptor beta chain was captured in a study of blood T cell repertoires in COVID-19. About the study: PBMCs, B-cell-depleted T cells, or T cells were the source of the cDNA or gDNA that made up the material.

The CDR3 runs to 11 residues. The V end was cut by 8 bases, the J end by 6 bases, with 14 bases between. Germline V gene sequence: CDR1 DFQATT, CDR2 SNEGSKA (reference sequence). Original processing methods: The authors estimated nucleated cell counts from reference gene primer amplification. TCRdb's table, derived via immunoSEQ multiplex PCR, lists solely in-frame clones and lacks some. D and trimming were read from the DNA, whereas the V and J calls and clone size are those reported in that table. In the table there are 350,000 to 400,000 clones, 90% of which are singletons. The sample taken for sequencing was peripheral blood. The rearrangement uses TRBV20-1 and TRBJ2-7; a weak D match, TRBD1 (6 bases). The source of this sequence is a young man with active or convalescent COVID-19. CDR3 loop: CSTRRGGEQYF. The DNA for the CDR3 is TGCAGTACGAGGAGAGGGGGCGAGCAGTACTTC.